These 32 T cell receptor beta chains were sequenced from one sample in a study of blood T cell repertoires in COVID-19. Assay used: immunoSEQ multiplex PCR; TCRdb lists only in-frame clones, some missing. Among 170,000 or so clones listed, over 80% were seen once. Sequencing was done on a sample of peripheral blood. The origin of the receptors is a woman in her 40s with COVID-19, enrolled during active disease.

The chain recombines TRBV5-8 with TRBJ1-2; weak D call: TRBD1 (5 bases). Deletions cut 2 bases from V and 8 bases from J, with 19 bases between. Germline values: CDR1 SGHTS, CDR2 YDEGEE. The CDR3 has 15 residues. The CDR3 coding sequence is TGTGCCAGCAGCTTTGGCTCCGGGTGGGGCGAAGGCTACACCTTC. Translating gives CASSFGSGWGEGYTF.

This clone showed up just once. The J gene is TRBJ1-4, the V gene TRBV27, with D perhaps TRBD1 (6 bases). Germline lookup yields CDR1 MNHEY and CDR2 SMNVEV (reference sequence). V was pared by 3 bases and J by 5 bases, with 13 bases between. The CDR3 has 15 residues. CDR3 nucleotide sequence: TGTGCCAGCAGTTTTCTGCAGGGGACAAATGAAAAACTGTTTTTT. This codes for CASSFLQGTNEKLFF.

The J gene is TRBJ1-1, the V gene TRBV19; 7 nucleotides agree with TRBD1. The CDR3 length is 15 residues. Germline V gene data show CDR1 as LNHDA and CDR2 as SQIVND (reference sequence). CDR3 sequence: CALPAGGDLNTEAFF. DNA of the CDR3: TGTGCATTGCCGGCAGGGGGTGACCTGAACACTGAAGCTTTCTTT.

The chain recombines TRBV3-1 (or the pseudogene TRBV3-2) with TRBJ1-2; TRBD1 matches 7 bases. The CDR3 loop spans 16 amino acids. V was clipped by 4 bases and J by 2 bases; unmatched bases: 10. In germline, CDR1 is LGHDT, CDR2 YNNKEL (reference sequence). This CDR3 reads CASSPLKGASNYGYTF. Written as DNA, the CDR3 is TGTGCCAGCAGCCCCCTGAAGGGGGCGTCCAACTATGGCTACACCTTC.

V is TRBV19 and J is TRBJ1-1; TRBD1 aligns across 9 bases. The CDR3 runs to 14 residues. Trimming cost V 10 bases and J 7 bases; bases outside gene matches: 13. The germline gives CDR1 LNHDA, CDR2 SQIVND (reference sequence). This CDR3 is CATRDRAVRSEAFF. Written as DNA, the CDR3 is TGTGCCACCCGGGACAGGGCAGTTCGGAGTGAAGCTTTCTTT.

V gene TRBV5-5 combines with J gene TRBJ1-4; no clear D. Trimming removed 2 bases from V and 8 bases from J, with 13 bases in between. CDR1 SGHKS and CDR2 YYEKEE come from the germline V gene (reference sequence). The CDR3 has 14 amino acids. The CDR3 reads CASSFSPKKEKLFF. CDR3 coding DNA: TGTGCCAGCAGCTTTAGCCCAAAGAAGGAAAAACTGTTTTTT.

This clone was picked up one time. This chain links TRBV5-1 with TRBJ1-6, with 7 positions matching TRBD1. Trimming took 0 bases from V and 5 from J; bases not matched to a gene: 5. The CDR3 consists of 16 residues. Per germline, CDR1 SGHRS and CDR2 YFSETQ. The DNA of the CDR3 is TGCGCCAGCAGCTTGGGGACAGGTGGGAATAATTCACCCCTCCACTTT. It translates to CASSLGTGGNNSPLHF.

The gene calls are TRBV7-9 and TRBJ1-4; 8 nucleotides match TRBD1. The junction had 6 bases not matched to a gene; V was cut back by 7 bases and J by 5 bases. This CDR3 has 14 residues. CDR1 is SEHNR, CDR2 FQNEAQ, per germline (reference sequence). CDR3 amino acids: CASIPGQANEKLFF. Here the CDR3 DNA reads TGTGCCAGCATCCCGGGACAGGCCAATGAAAAACTGTTTTTT.

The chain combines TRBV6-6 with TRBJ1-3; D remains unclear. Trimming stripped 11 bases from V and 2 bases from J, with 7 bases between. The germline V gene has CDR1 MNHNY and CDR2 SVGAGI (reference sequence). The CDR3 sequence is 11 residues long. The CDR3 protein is CACGTGNTIYF. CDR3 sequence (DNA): TGTGCCTGCGGGACTGGAAACACCATATATTTT.

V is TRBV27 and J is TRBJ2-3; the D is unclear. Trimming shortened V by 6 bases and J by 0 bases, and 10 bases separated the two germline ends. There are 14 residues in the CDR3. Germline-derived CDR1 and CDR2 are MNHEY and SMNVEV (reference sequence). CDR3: CASSLTLSTDTQYF. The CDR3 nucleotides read TGTGCCAGCAGCCTAACCCTTAGCACAGATACGCAGTATTTT.

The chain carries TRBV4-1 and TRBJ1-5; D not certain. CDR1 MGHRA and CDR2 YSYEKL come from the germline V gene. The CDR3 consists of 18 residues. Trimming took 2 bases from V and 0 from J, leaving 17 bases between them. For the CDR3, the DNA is TGCGCCAGCAGCCAATTAATCTTGGGCCTGAATAGCAATCAGCCCCAGCATTTT. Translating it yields CASSQLILGLNSNQPQHF.

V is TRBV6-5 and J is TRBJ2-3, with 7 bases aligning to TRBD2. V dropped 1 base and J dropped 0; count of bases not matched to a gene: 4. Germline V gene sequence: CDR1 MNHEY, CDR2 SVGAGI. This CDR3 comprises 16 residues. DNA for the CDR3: TGTGCCAGCAGTTACTTGTCTAGCGGAAGCACAGATACGCAGTATTTT. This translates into CASSYLSSGSTDTQYF.

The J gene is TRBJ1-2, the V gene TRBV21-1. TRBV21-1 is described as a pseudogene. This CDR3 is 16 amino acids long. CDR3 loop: CASSKEGRRANYGYTF. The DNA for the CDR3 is TGTGCCAGCAGCAAAGAGGGTCGGAGGGCTAACTATGGCTACACCTTC.

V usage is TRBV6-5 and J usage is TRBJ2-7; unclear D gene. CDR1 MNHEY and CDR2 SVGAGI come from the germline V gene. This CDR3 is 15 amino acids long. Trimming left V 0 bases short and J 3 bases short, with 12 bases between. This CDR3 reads CASSYSSPSGYEQYF. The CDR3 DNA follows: TGTGCCAGCAGTTACTCGAGCCCTTCCGGCTACGAGCAGTACTTC.

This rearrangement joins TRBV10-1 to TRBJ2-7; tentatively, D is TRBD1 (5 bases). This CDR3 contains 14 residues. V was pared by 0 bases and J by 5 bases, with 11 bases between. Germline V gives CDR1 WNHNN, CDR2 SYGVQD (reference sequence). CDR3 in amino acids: CASSESAGPHEQYF. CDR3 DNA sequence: TGCGCCAGCAGTGAGTCGGCAGGGCCCCACGAGCAGTACTTC.

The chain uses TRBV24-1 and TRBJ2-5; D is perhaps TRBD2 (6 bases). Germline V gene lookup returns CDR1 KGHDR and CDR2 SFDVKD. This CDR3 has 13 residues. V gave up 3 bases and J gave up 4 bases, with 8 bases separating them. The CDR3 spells CATSDGGSETQYF. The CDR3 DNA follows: TGTGCCACCAGTGATGGGGGGTCAGAGACCCAGTACTTC.

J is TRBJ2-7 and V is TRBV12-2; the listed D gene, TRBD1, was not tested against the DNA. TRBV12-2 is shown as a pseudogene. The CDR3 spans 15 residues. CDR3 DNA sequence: TGTGCAAGTCGCTTAGAGAGGGACAGAGACTACGAGCAGTACTTC. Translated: CASRLERDRDYEQYF.

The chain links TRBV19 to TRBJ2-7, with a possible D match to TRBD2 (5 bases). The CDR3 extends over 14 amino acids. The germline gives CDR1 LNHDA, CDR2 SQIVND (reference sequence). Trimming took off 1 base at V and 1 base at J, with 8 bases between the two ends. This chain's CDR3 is CASSIGGVSYEQYF. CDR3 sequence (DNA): TGTGCCAGTAGTATAGGGGGAGTTTCCTACGAGCAGTACTTC.

The CDR3 loop is CSAGMTGVQRNIQYF. The CDR3 DNA reads TGCAGCGCCGGGATGACAGGGGTTCAACGAAACATTCAGTACTTC. The chain links TRBV29-1 to TRBJ2-4; 8 bases are shared with TRBD1. V trimming: 7 bases; J trimming: 6 bases; junction bases outside the gene matches: 14. The germline gives CDR1 SQVTM, CDR2 ANQGSEA. There are 15 residues in the CDR3.

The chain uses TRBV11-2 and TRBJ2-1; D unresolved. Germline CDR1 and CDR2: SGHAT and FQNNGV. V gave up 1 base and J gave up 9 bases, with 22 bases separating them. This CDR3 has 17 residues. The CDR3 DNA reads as TGTGCCAGCAGCTTAGTTTCGTCGTACAGCCGTCATGGTGAGCAGTTCTTC. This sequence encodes CASSLVSSYSRHGEQFF.

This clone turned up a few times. The CDR3 sequence: CASSFRTEAFF. The CDR3 coding sequence is TGTGCCAGCAGCTTTAGAACTGAAGCTTTCTTT. The genes are TRBV5-6 and TRBJ1-1; D is ambiguous. The CDR3 consists of 11 residues. The V gene lost 2 bases and the J gene lost 5 bases, with 4 bases spanning the gap. In germline, CDR1 is SGHDT, CDR2 YYEEEE. The variable domain in full, completed from reference TRBV5-6 and TRBJ1-1, reads DAGVTQSPTHLIKTRGQQVTLRCSPKSGHDTVSWYQQALGQGPQFIFQYYEEEERQRGNFPDRFSGHQFPNYSSELNVNALLLGDSALYLCASSFRTEAFFGQGTRLTVV.

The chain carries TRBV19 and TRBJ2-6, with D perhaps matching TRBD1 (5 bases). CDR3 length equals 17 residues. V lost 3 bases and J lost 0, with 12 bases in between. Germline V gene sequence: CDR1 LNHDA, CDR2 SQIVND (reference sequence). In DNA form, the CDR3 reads TGTGCCAGTAGTATTGGGCAGGGAAGCTCTGGGGCCAACGTCCTGACTTTC. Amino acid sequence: CASSIGQGSSGANVLTF.

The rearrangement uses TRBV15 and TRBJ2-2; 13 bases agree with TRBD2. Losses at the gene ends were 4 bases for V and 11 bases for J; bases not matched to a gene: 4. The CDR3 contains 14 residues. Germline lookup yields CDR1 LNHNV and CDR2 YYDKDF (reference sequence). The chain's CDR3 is CATSKGTSGTELFF. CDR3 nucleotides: TGTGCCACCAGCAAGGGGACTAGCGGGACAGAGCTGTTTTTT.

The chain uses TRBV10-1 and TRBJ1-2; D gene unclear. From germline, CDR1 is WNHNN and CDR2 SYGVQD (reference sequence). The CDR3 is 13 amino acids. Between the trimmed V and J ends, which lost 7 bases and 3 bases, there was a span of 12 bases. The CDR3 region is CASNRGGDYGYTF. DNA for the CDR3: TGCGCCAGCAACCGGGGAGGAGACTATGGCTACACCTTC.

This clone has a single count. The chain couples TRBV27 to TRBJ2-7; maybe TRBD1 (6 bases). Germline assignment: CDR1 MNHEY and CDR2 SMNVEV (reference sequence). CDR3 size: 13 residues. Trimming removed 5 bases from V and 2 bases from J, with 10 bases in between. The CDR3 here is CASSRTVTYEQYF. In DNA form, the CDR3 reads TGTGCCAGCAGTAGGACAGTGACCTACGAGCAGTACTTC.

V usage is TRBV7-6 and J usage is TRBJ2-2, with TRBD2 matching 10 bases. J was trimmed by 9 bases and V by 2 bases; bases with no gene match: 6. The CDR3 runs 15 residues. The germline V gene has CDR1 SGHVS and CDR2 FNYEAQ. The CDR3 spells CASSLRAGGTRELFF. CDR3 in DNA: TGTGCCAGCAGCTTAAGAGCGGGAGGGACCCGGGAGCTGTTTTTT.

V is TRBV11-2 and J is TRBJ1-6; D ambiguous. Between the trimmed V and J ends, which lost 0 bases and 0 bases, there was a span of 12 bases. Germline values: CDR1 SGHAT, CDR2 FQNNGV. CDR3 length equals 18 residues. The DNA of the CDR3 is TGTGCCAGCAGCTTAGAGGGCAGGAGGAGCTCCTATAATTCACCCCTCCACTTT. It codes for CASSLEGRRSSYNSPLHF.

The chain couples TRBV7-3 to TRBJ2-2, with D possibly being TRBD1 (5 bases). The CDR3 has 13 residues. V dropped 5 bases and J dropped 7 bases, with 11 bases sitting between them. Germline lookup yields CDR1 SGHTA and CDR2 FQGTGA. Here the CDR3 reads CASSPQGVGELFF. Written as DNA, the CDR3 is TGTGCCAGCAGCCCCCAGGGTGTCGGGGAGCTGTTTTTT.

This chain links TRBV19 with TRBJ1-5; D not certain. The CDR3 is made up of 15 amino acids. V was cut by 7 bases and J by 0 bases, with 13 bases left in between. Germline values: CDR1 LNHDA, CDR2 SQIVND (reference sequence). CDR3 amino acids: CASTQGLISNQPQHF. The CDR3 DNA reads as TGTGCCAGTACCCAAGGACTCATTAGCAATCAGCCCCAGCATTTT. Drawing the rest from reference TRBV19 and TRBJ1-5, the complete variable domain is DGGITQSPKYLFRKEGQNVTLSCEQNLNHDAMYWYRQDPGQGLRLIYYSQIVNDFQKGDIAEGYSVSREKKESFPLTVTSAQKNPTAFYLCASTQGLISNQPQHFGDGTRLSIL.

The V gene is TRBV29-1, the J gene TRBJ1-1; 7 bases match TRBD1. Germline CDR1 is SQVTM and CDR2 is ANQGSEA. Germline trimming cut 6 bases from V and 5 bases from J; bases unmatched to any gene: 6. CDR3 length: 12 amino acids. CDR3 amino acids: CSVAGGGTEAFF. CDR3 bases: TGCAGCGTAGCAGGGGGTGGGACTGAAGCTTTCTTT.

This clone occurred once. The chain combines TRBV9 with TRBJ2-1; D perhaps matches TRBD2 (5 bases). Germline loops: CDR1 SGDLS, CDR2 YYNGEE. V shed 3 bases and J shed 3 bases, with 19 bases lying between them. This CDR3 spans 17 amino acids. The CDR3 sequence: CASSEGVGSGGYNEQFF. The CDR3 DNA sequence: TGTGCCAGCAGCGAGGGAGTGGGGAGCGGAGGCTACAATGAGCAGTTCTTC.

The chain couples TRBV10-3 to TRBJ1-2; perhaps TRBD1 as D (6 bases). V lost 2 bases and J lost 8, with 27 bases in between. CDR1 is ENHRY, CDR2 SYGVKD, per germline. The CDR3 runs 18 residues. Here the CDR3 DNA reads TGTGCCATCAGTGAGCCCCCCGGCCGGGGCCAGGGGCTGCAGGGCTACACCTTC. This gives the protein CAISEPPGRGQGLQGYTF.